This T cell receptor beta chain was recovered during a study of cytomegalovirus exposure and HLA in healthy donors. 60 Vbeta and 13 Jbeta primers were used in PCR. Generated by immunoSEQ multiplex PCR, the TCRdb table keeps only in-frame clones and is missing some. The sample records 150,000 or so clones, 70% to 90% being singletons. Germline V gene lookup returns CDR1 SGHVS and CDR2 FQNEAQ. Trimming removed 3 bases from V and 4 bases from J; junction bases left unmatched: 6. This CDR3 comprises 15 residues. Sequenced input: PBMCs. V usage is TRBV7-8 and J usage is TRBJ2-5, with 9 bases aligning to TRBD2. This clonotype was sampled from a man in his fifties or sixties in good health and CMV-seronegative. The CDR3 nucleotides read TGTGCCAGCAGCTTGACGCGGGGGGGCAGAGAGACCCAGTACTTC. It encodes CASSLTRGGRETQYF.